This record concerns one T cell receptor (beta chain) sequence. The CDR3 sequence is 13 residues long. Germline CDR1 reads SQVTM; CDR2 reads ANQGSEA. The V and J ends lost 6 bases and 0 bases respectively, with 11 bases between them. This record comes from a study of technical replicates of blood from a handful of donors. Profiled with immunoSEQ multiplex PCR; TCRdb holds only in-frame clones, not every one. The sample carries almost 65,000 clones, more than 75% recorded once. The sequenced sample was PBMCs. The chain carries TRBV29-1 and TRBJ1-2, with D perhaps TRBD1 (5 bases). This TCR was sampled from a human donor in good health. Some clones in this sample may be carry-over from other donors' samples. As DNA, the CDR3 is TGCAGCGTGAGGAGGGACCCTAACTATGGCTACACCTTC. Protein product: CSVRRDPNYGYTF. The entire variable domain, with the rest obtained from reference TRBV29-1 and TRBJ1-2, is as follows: SAVISQKPSRDICQRGTSLTIQCQVDSQVTMMFWYRQQPGQSLTLIATANQGSEATYESGFVIDKFPISRPNLTFSTLTVSNMSPEDSSIYLCSVRRDPNYGYTFGSGTRLTVV.